These 5 T cell receptor beta chains share one sample of origin, sequenced in a study of cytomegalovirus exposure and HLA in healthy donors (dated by TCRdb to 2016 to 2017). The library was obtained by the immunoSEQ multiplex PCR assay. For the multiplex PCR, a mixture combining 60 forward primers for TCR Vbeta segments and 13 reverse primers for TCR Jbeta segments was used. The table was pulled from immuneACCESS by TCRdb, which kept in-frame rearrangements only. Such tables lose some clones; where checked, under half of the loss comes from unresolved V genes, and the rest has no known cause. For this sample there are about 69,000 clones; 75% to 80% appear just once. Over 2.5% of the sample is in the top ten clones. Sequencing input: PBMCs. The source of these receptors is a man between 18 and 29 years old in good health and CMV-seronegative.

V gene TRBV6-1 combines with J gene TRBJ1-3, with D possibly matching TRBD1 (5 bases). Trimming shortened V by 4 bases and J by 0 bases, and 7 bases separated the two germline ends. The length of the CDR3 is 14 residues. The germline CDR1 and CDR2 sequences are MNHNS and SASEGT. The CDR3 protein is CASSGGYSGNTIYF. CDR3 DNA: TGTGCCAGCAGTGGGGGCTACTCTGGAAACACCATATATTTT.

The rearrangement links TRBV28 to TRBJ2-2, with D possibly TRBD1 on 5 matching bases. Germline assignment: CDR1 MDHEN and CDR2 SYDVKM. The CDR3 is 12 amino acids. V lost 6 bases to trimming and J lost 6 bases, with 8 bases between them. CDR3 sequence reads: CASRGPAGELFF. CDR3 bases: TGTGCCAGCAGGGGGCCCGCCGGGGAGCTGTTTTTT.

The CDR3 DNA reads TGTGCCAGTAGTTCGGCTCCGGGACAGGGTAATGAAAAACTGTTTTTT. It specifies CASSSAPGQGNEKLFF. The chain has TRBV19 and TRBJ1-4, with 9 bases fitting TRBD1. J gave up 4 bases and V 5 bases, and 8 bases lay outside the gene matches. CDR3 length: 16 amino acids. Germline V gives CDR1 LNHDA, CDR2 SQIVND (reference sequence).

The rearrangement links TRBV6-6 to TRBJ2-5, with 9 bases lining up with TRBD2. The J call is doubtful: the DNA matches TRBJ2-7 better. The CDR3 runs to 14 residues. Per the germline V gene, CDR1 is MNHNY and CDR2 is SVGAGI (reference sequence). Here the CDR3 reads CASSPPSGDYEQYF. CDR3 sequence (DNA): TGTGCCAGCAGTCCCCCTAGCGGGGACTACGAGCAGTACTTC.

This clone occurred a few times. The chain links TRBV7-2 to TRBJ2-5; D gene ambiguous. TRBJ2-7 matches the DNA end more closely, so the J call is doubtful. This CDR3 has 14 residues. From germline, CDR1 is SGHTA and CDR2 FQGNSA. CDR3 in DNA: TGTGCCAGCAGCTCCCAGGTCGGCTCCTACGAGCAGTACTTC. This translates into CASSSQVGSYEQYF.